The 21 T cell receptor beta chains presented below share a single source sample, sequenced in a study of shared clonotypes between healthy human individuals (dated by TCRdb to 2018 to 2021). The library was built by means of the immunoSEQ multiplex PCR assay. Sourced from immuneACCESS, this table was stored by TCRdb with only in-frame sequences that have V and J called. A share of the clones is absent; for the studies checked, an unresolved V gene accounts for under half, and the remainder has no known explanation. This sample is represented by about 2.4 million clones; roughly 93% of them were singletons. The top ten clones comprise 0.35% to 0.45% of the sample. The sample taken for sequencing was naive CD4+ T cells from PBMCs. The sample's cell subset or site label, decoded: CD45RA+ positively selected. These receptors were obtained from a man aged 18 to 30 in good health. Some clones in this sample may be carry-over from other donors' samples.

The chain has TRBV27 and TRBJ2-1; the D is unclear. With 5 bases removed from V and 6 bases from J, the gap between germline ends came to 8 bases. The germline CDR1 and CDR2 sequences are MNHEY and SMNVEV (reference sequence). The CDR3 is 12 residues long. The CDR3 bases are TGTGCCAGCAGTAGACGAGCCAATGAGCAGTTCTTC. It specifies CASSRRANEQFF.

The chain carries TRBV7-3 and TRBJ2-7, with TRBD2 as a possible D gene (6 bases). Germline V gene data show CDR1 as SGHTA and CDR2 as FQGTGA. The CDR3 loop spans 15 amino acids. Between the trimmed V and J ends, which lost 5 bases and 1 base, there was a span of 15 bases. Here the CDR3 DNA reads TGTGCCAGCAGCCCCGGGCTAGCGAGATCCTACGAGCAGTACTTC. Translating it yields CASSPGLARSYEQYF.

The CDR3 sequence is CASSFPRRTGELFF. The CDR3 region has the DNA TGTGCCAGCAGCTTCCCCCGCCGCACCGGGGAGCTGTTTTTT. The V gene is TRBV13, the J gene TRBJ2-2; D is unresolved. This CDR3 spans 14 amino acids. CDR1 and CDR2 (germline): PRHDT, FYEKMQ (reference sequence). V lost 3 bases to trimming and J lost 4 bases, with 9 bases between them.

V and J are TRBV6-1 and TRBJ2-2; D call uncertain. V lost 3 bases to trimming and J lost 6 bases, with 8 bases between them. Germline CDR1 reads MNHNS; CDR2 reads SASEGT. The length of the CDR3 is 13 residues. CDR3 DNA: TGTGCCAGCAGTGATAATTTGCCCGGGGAGCTGTTTTTT. This translates into CASSDNLPGELFF.

This sequence joins TRBV2 and TRBJ2-1; no firm D call. Trimming removed 9 bases from V and 2 bases from J, with 11 bases in between. Looked up from germline, CDR1 is SNHLY and CDR2 is FYNNEI. This CDR3 comprises 13 residues. CDR3 nucleotides: TGTGCCAGTACCCAAGACGCCTACAATGAGCAGTTCTTC. This gives the protein CASTQDAYNEQFF.

The rearrangement joins TRBV5-4 to TRBJ2-3; weak D call: TRBD2 (6 bases). The V end lost 0 bases, the J end lost 1 base, and 12 bases lay between the germline ends. Germline values: CDR1 SGHNT, CDR2 YYREEE (reference sequence). The CDR3 totals 16 residues. CDR3 nucleotides: TGTGCCAGCAGCTTGGCTAGGGCTAGCGGCACAGATACGCAGTATTTT. It codes for CASSLARASGTDTQYF.

V and J are TRBV28 and TRBJ1-1; possibly TRBD1 for D (6 bases). The CDR3 runs 11 residues. Looked up from germline, CDR1 is MDHEN and CDR2 is SYDVKM. The ends were cut back, 8 bases at V and 6 bases at J, with 10 bases in the middle. CDR3 region: CASQGIPEAFF. In DNA, the CDR3 is TGTGCCAGCCAGGGGATCCCTGAAGCTTTCTTT.

This chain links TRBV11-2 with TRBJ2-2, with 7 bases aligning to TRBD1. J was trimmed by 6 bases and V by 1 base; bases with no gene match: 2. The CDR3 sequence is 14 residues long. Looked up from germline, CDR1 is SGHAT and CDR2 is FQNNGV. The CDR3 nucleotides read TGTGCCAGCAGCTTAGTACAGGGGTCCGGGGAGCTGTTTTTT. This encodes CASSLVQGSGELFF.

Comment on this clone: Other DNA sequences in the sample encode the same CDR3. For the CDR3, the DNA is TGTGCCAGCAGCTTAGGAGCCCAAGAGACCCAGTACTTC. Its protein product is CASSLGAQETQYF. The J gene is TRBJ2-5, the V gene TRBV11-3; D is unclear. Germline V gene data show CDR1 as SGHNT and CDR2 as YENEEA. Trimming took off 1 base at V and 1 base at J, with 4 bases between the two ends. CDR3 length: 13 residues. Using reference TRBV11-3 and TRBJ2-5 for the parts outside the CDR3, the full variable domain is EAGVVQSPRYKIIEKKQPVAFWCNPISGHNTLYWYLQNLGQGPELLIRYENEEAVDDSQLPKDRFSAERLKGVDSTLKIQPAELGDSAVYLCASSLGAQETQYFGPGTRLLVL.

This chain connects TRBV14 to TRBJ2-7; D is uncertain. The V gene lost 4 bases and the J gene lost 5 bases, with 15 bases spanning the gap. Per the germline V gene, CDR1 is SGHDN and CDR2 is FVKESK. The CDR3 runs 14 residues. DNA of the CDR3: TGTGCCAGCAGCCCCTCTTTGGGATCAAACGAGCAGTACTTC. This translates into CASSPSLGSNEQYF. Complete variable domain (other parts from reference TRBV14 and TRBJ2-7): EAGVTQFPSHSVIEKGQTVTLRCDPISGHDNLYWYRRVMGKEIKFLLHFVKESKQDESGMPNNRFLAERTGGTYSTLKVQPAELEDSGVYFCASSPSLGSNEQYFGPGTRLTVT.

The genes are TRBV30 and TRBJ2-2; D might be TRBD1 or TRBD2, each matching 5 bases. The CDR3 loop spans 13 amino acids. The germline V gene encodes CDR1 GTSNPN and CDR2 SVGIG (reference sequence). V lost 1 base to trimming and J lost 4 bases, with 7 bases between them. The CDR3 bases are TGTGCCTGGAGTGGGGGGTTCACCGGGGAGCTGTTTTTT. Translated: CAWSGGFTGELFF.

The chain carries TRBV5-4 and TRBJ2-3; 9 nucleotides agree with TRBD2. Germline trimming cut 4 bases from V and 4 bases from J; bases unmatched to any gene: 7. CDR1 is SGHNT and CDR2 is YYREEE in the germline V gene (reference sequence). CDR3 size: 15 residues. CDR3 coding DNA: TGTGCCAGCAGCCCTCAAGCGGGGGGAGCAGATACGCAGTATTTT. The encoded protein is CASSPQAGGADTQYF.

This chain links TRBV6-4 with TRBJ2-1, with D possibly being TRBD1 or TRBD2 (6 bases each). The CDR3 sequence is 15 residues long. CDR1 is MRHNA and CDR2 is SNTAGT in the germline V gene. The V end lost 6 bases, the J end lost 7 bases, and 19 bases lay between the germline ends. The CDR3 sequence: CASSKEGQLSNEQFF. The CDR3 DNA follows: TGTGCCAGCAGCAAGGAGGGACAATTGTCGAATGAGCAGTTCTTC.

This chain connects TRBV5-4 to TRBJ2-3; 9 positions match TRBD2. The length of the CDR3 is 16 residues. Germline values: CDR1 SGHNT, CDR2 YYREEE (reference sequence). The J segment lost 5 bases and the V segment lost 2 bases, leaving 9 bases of the junction unmatched. CDR3 nucleotides: TGTGCCAGCAGCTTCAAGCGGGAGGCCTCAGGAGATACGCAGTATTTT. Protein product: CASSFKREASGDTQYF.

The V and J genes are TRBV28 and TRBJ1-5; 11 bases are shared with TRBD1. Germline CDR1 is MDHEN and CDR2 is SYDVKM. The CDR3 has 16 amino acids. Unmatched junction bases numbered 8, after V lost 5 bases and J lost 5 bases. CDR3 loop: CASSTRDRGSDQPQHF. CDR3 sequence (DNA): TGTGCCAGCAGTACCCGGGACAGGGGGTCGGATCAGCCCCAGCATTTT. Based on the CDR3 plus reference TRBV28 and TRBJ1-5, the full variable domain is DVKVTQSSRYLVKRTGEKVFLECVQDMDHENMFWYRQDPGLGLRLIYFSYDVKMKEKGDIPEGYSVSREKKERFSLILESASTNQTSMYLCASSTRDRGSDQPQHFGDGTRLSIL.

As for this clone: Other DNA sequences in the same sample also yield this CDR3. The V call is TRBV5-8, the J call TRBJ2-5; D is undetermined. V lost 2 bases and J lost 2, with 7 bases in between. Germline V gene sequence: CDR1 SGHTS, CDR2 YDEGEE. CDR3 size: 13 residues. The CDR3 DNA reads as TGTGCCAGCAGCTTAGGACCTCAAGAGACCCAGTACTTC. Protein: CASSLGPQETQYF.

The rearrangement joins TRBV10-1 to TRBJ2-1, with 12 bases identical to TRBD2. This CDR3 has 17 amino acids. Per germline, CDR1 WNHNN and CDR2 SYGVQD (reference sequence). The V and J ends lost 3 bases and 3 bases, in that order; junction bases with no gene match: 6. The CDR3 loop is CASSESSSGRGYNEQFF. The CDR3 DNA sequence: TGCGCCAGCAGTGAATCGTCTAGCGGGAGGGGCTACAATGAGCAGTTCTTC.

The CDR3 coding sequence is TGTGCCAGCAGCTACCTCCTTAGCGGGACTAGCACAGATACGCAGTATTTT. Protein: CASSYLLSGTSTDTQYF. The gene calls are TRBV7-9 and TRBJ2-3, with 8 bases identical to TRBD2. J was trimmed by 0 bases and V by 4 bases; bases with no gene match: 9. Germline V gives CDR1 SEHNR, CDR2 FQNEAQ (reference sequence). The CDR3 spans 17 residues.

V usage is TRBV27 and J usage is TRBJ2-3, with D perhaps TRBD1 (6 bases). With 3 bases removed from V and 3 bases from J, the gap between germline ends came to 10 bases. CDR1 is MNHEY, CDR2 SMNVEV, per germline (reference sequence). CDR3 length: 14 residues. This CDR3 reads CASSFLTGTDTQYF. CDR3 DNA: TGTGCCAGCAGTTTCCTTACAGGGACAGATACGCAGTATTTT.

The chain carries TRBV6-1 and TRBJ1-4; 10 bases align to TRBD1. Germline V gene sequence: CDR1 MNHNS, CDR2 SASEGT. V gave up 6 bases and J gave up 8 bases; unmatched junction bases: 9. CDR3 size: 15 residues. CDR3 DNA: TGTGCCAGCAGCGCCGCCGGGACAGGGGAGGAAAAACTGTTTTTT. Translated, it gives CASSAAGTGEEKLFF.

Only one count was recorded for this clone. The rearrangement joins TRBV9 to TRBJ1-4, with a tentative D call TRBD1 (5 bases). CDR3 length equals 15 residues. Per germline, CDR1 SGDLS and CDR2 YYNGEE. Deletions cut 0 bases from V and 7 bases from J, with 13 bases between. CDR3 residues: CASSVGQGVSEKLFF. The CDR3 coding sequence is TGTGCCAGCAGCGTAGGGCAGGGTGTTAGTGAAAAACTGTTTTTT.